This T cell receptor (beta chain) was sequenced during a study of T cells of healthy individuals. The table lists this clonotype with many counts. TCRdb re-called the 5' RACE reads through MiXCR, storing one row per CDR3 protein. The table records tens of thousands of distinct CDR3 sequences, approximately 5.4% of them present only once. CDR1 SEHNR and CDR2 FQNEAQ come from the germline V gene (reference sequence). Trimming removed 5 bases from V and 2 bases from J; junction bases left unmatched: 14. This CDR3 has 18 amino acids. The clonotype comes from a female donor in good health. The chain has TRBV7-9 and TRBJ1-3; 8 bases match TRBD1. CDR3 sequence reads: CASSPPPRQGLAGNTIYF. The CDR3, as DNA: TGTGCCAGCAGCCCCCCCCCCCGACAGGGGCTGGCTGGAAACACCATATATTTT.